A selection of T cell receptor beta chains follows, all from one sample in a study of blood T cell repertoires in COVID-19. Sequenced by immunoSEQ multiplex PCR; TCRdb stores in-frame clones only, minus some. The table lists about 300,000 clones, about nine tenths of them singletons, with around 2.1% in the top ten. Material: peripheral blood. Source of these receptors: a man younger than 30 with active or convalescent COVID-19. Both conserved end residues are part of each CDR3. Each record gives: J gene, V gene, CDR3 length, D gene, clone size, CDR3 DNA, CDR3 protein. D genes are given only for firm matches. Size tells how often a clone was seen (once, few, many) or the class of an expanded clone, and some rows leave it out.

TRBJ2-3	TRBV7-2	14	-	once	TGTGCCAGCAGCTCCTCCGGGGGACGCGATACGCAGTATTTT	CASSSSGGRDTQYF
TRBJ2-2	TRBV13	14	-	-	TGTGCCAGCAGCTCCCAACAGGGCACCGGGGAGCTGTTTTTT	CASSSQQGTGELFF
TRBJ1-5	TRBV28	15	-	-	TGTGCCAGCACCCCTACAGGAGTGCTCGATCAGCCCCAGCATTTT	CASTPTGVLDQPQHF
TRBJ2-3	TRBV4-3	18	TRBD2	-	TGCGCCAGCAGCCAAGAATCCGGGACTACAATGTTTGAAGCTACGCAGTATTTT	CASSQESGTTMFEATQYF
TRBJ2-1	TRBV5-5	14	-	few	TGTGCCAGCAGCTTACAGCAGGGCTACAATGAGCAGTTCTTC	CASSLQQGYNEQFF
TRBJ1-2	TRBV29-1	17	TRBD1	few	TGCAGCGTCCTACCCCTCGTATACCGGGACAGGTCCTATGGCTACACCTTC	CSVLPLVYRDRSYGYTF
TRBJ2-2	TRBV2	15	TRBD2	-	TGTGCCAGCAGTGAGGTAGCGGGAACCACCGGGGAGCTGTTTTTT	CASSEVAGTTGELFF
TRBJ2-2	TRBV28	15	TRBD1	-	TGTGCCAGCAGTCGTGGACAGGGCTTAGGCGGGGAGCTGTTTTTT	CASSRGQGLGGELFF
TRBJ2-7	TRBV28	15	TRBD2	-	TGTGCCAGCAGTTTACCGCGAGGAGCGGGGAGAGAGCAGTACTTC	CASSLPRGAGREQYF
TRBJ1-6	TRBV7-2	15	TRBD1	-	TGTGCCAGCAGCACAACCGGGACAGGGTATTCACCCCTCCACTTT	CASSTTGTGYSPLHF
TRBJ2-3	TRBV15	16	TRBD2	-	TGTGCCACCAGCAGACGACTAGCGGGAGGCACAGATACGCAGTATTTT	CATSRRLAGGTDTQYF